Listed here are 19 T cell receptor beta chains from one sample, sequenced in a study of neurological immune-mediated disorders. One entry per CDR3 protein results from TCRdb running MiXCR on the 5' RACE reads. The repertoire includes about 28,000 distinct CDR3 sequences, about an eighth of them detected once, and about 6% sits in the top ten. The sequencing input was PBMCs. The receptors stem from a woman aged 55 to 70 in good health.

The chain joins TRBV5-1 to TRBJ1-1, with no clear D. There are 14 residues in the CDR3. The V gene lost 7 bases and the J gene lost 3 bases, with 16 bases spanning the gap. Germline V gene data show CDR1 as SGHRS and CDR2 as YFSETQ. The CDR3 loop is CASLAPGLDTEAFF. The CDR3 DNA follows: TGCGCCAGCTTGGCCCCGGGGTTGGACACTGAAGCTTTCTTT.

This clonotype was observed many times. The genes are TRBV20-1 and TRBJ2-3; a possible D gene is TRBD2 (6 bases). The CDR3 is 18 residues long. In germline, CDR1 is DFQATT, CDR2 SNEGSKA (reference sequence). V was pared by 6 bases and J by 1 base, with 26 bases between. The CDR3 loop reads CSARVEGTGQTRTDTQYF. The CDR3 region has the DNA TGCAGTGCCAGGGTGGAGGGAACCGGCCAAACCCGCACAGATACGCAGTATTTT.

This clonotype was seen repeatedly, ten times or more. This chain connects TRBV7-6 to TRBJ1-1, with 9 bases identical to TRBD1. Germline V gene sequence: CDR1 SGHVS, CDR2 FNYEAQ. Trimming removed 5 bases from V and 4 bases from J; junction bases left unmatched: 8. The CDR3 contains 15 residues. CDR3 protein: CASSPQATGGTEAFF. CDR3 DNA sequence: TGTGCCAGCAGCCCCCAAGCGACAGGGGGCACTGAAGCTTTCTTT. The entire variable domain, with the rest obtained from reference TRBV7-6 and TRBJ1-1, is as follows: GAGVSQSPRYKVTKRGQDVALRCDPISGHVSLYWYRQALGQGPEFLTYFNYEAQQDKSGLPNDRFSAERPEGSISTLTIQRTEQRDSAMYRCASSPQATGGTEAFFGQGTRLTVV.

The sample holds many counts of this clonotype. The chain joins TRBV25-1 to TRBJ1-1; 7 nucleotides match TRBD1. CDR1 MGHDK and CDR2 SYGVNS come from the germline V gene. Trimming cost V 4 bases and J 7 bases; bases outside gene matches: 3. This CDR3 has 12 residues. The DNA of the CDR3 is TGTGCCAGCAGTGTGGGACAGAATGAAGCTTTCTTT. Encoded protein: CASSVGQNEAFF.

Many counts were recorded for this clonotype. The rearrangement joins TRBV15 to TRBJ2-3, with a weak D call TRBD2 (5 bases). V lost 1 base and J 0 bases, leaving 11 bases between the germline ends. This CDR3 comprises 16 residues. The germline CDR1 and CDR2 sequences are LNHNV and YYDKDF (reference sequence). The DNA for the CDR3 is TGTGCCACCAGCAGAGCTAGCACAGCTAGCACAGATACGCAGTATTTT. It encodes CATSRASTASTDTQYF.

The genes are TRBV6-5 and TRBJ2-7; D is unresolved. This CDR3 is built from 15 residues. The V gene's germline CDR1 is MNHEY and CDR2 SVGAGI. The ends were cut back, 5 bases at V and 13 bases at J, with 27 bases in the middle. For the CDR3, the DNA is TGTGCCAGCAGTCCAGCGTGGGTAAGCTCCTACGAGCCATACTTC. Translating it yields CASSPAWVSSYEPYF.

This clonotype was seen at least ten times. The chain couples TRBV5-1 to TRBJ1-5; no reliable D call. The V gene lost 0 bases and the J gene lost 7 bases, with 11 bases spanning the gap. Germline lookup yields CDR1 SGHRS and CDR2 YFSETQ. The CDR3 has 14 amino acids. CDR3 protein: CASSLEGSGQPQHF. The DNA of the CDR3 is TGCGCCAGCAGCTTGGAAGGGAGCGGGCAGCCCCAGCATTTT.

The sample holds many counts of this clonotype. The chain has TRBV7-9 and TRBJ2-5; 10 nucleotides line up with TRBD2. CDR1 is SEHNR, CDR2 FQNEAQ, per germline (reference sequence). CDR3 length: 16 amino acids. J lost 3 bases, V lost 4 bases, and 8 bases had no gene match. CDR3 amino acids: CASSSAFLAGEETQYF. DNA of the CDR3: TGTGCCAGCAGCTCCGCCTTTCTAGCGGGGGAAGAGACCCAGTACTTC.

The sample holds many counts of this clonotype. The V call is TRBV3-1, the J call TRBJ1-1; D is possibly TRBD1 (5 bases). The V end was cut by 0 bases, the J end by 7 bases, with 9 bases between. Germline-derived CDR1 and CDR2 are LGHDT and YNNKEL (reference sequence). The CDR3 extends over 13 amino acids. Here the CDR3 DNA reads TGTGCCAGCAGCCAAGATCGGGACCTTGAAGCTTTCTTT. Its protein is CASSQDRDLEAFF.

This clonotype was observed many times. The chain couples TRBV7-8 to TRBJ2-7; TRBD1 is a possible D gene (5 bases). Trimming shortened V by 2 bases and J by 6 bases, and 26 bases separated the two germline ends. The CDR3 has 18 amino acids. Germline-derived CDR1 and CDR2 are SGHVS and FQNEAQ. As DNA, the CDR3 is TGTGCCAGCAGCTTACCCCCGGGTGGCAGGGCGGCAGTCATCGAGCAGTACTTC. It yields the protein CASSLPPGGRAAVIEQYF.

This clonotype was recorded at least ten times. The chain couples TRBV7-8 to TRBJ1-1; no clear D. Trimming left V 0 bases short and J 8 bases short, with 19 bases between. Germline lookup yields CDR1 SGHVS and CDR2 FQNEAQ. The CDR3 is 16 residues long. The CDR3, as DNA: TGTGCCAGCAGCTTAGCTTCTGGGCCTCGTCCACCCGAAGCTTTCTTT. Its protein is CASSLASGPRPPEAFF.

This clonotype was observed at least ten times. The gene calls are TRBV4-3 and TRBJ1-5; D remains ambiguous. This CDR3 has 15 residues. From germline, CDR1 is LGHNA and CDR2 YSLEER. V was cut by 2 bases and J by 5 bases, with 13 bases left in between. CDR3 amino acids: CASSQSSRSDQPQHF. In DNA form, the CDR3 reads TGCGCCAGCAGCCAAAGCAGCAGGTCCGATCAGCCCCAGCATTTT.

This clonotype was seen ten or more times. The chain recombines TRBV7-3 with TRBJ1-6; the D is unclear. Germline CDR1 is SGHTA and CDR2 is FQGTGA. The V end was cut by 1 base, the J end by 7 bases, with 5 bases between. This CDR3 has 13 amino acids. DNA of the CDR3: TGTGCCAGCAGCTTAAATCTGAATTCACCCCTCCACTTT. It codes for CASSLNLNSPLHF.

This clonotype occurred many times. The V call is TRBV20-1, the J call TRBJ1-5, with D uncertain. The CDR3 covers 13 residues. The germline V and J ends were trimmed by 0 bases and 4 bases, with 7 bases remaining between them. Germline V gene lookup returns CDR1 DFQATT and CDR2 SNEGSKA (reference sequence). The CDR3 bases are TGCAGTGCTAGAGATAAGGTTAATCAGCCCCAGCATTTT. It encodes CSARDKVNQPQHF.

This clonotype was observed many times. The rearrangement links TRBV7-2 to TRBJ1-1; a weak D match, TRBD1 (6 bases). This CDR3 has 15 amino acids. Deletions cut 1 base from V and 1 base from J, with 10 bases between. The germline V gene has CDR1 SGHTA and CDR2 FQGNSA. In DNA form, the CDR3 reads TGTGCCAGCAGCTTAGGGGGGGCAAAGAACACTGAAGCTTTCTTT. Protein sequence: CASSLGGAKNTEAFF. The full variable domain, with the rest looked up from reference TRBV7-2 and TRBJ1-1, is GAGVSQSPSNKVTEKGKDVELRCDPISGHTALYWYRQSLGQGLEFLIYFQGNSAPDKSGLPSDRFSAERTGGSVSTLTIQRTQQEDSAVYLCASSLGGAKNTEAFFGQGTRLTVV.

This clonotype was counted many times. The chain combines TRBV4-3 with TRBJ1-3; D not certain. CDR1 is LGHNA, CDR2 YSLEER, per germline. CDR3 length: 17 amino acids. Trimming removed 5 bases from V and 2 bases from J, with 19 bases in between. The CDR3 loop is CASSETWPRGPGNTIYF. The CDR3 DNA reads as TGCGCCAGCAGCGAAACCTGGCCTAGAGGGCCTGGAAACACCATATATTTT.

This clonotype was recorded at least ten times. The chain carries TRBV6-2 or TRBV6-3 and TRBJ2-1, with 10 bases fitting TRBD2. Germline values: CDR1 MNHEY, CDR2 SVGEGT. CDR3 length: 14 residues. V gave up 6 bases and J gave up 7 bases; unmatched junction bases: 6. The CDR3: CASRLAGDRNEQFF. The CDR3 coding sequence is TGTGCCAGCAGGCTAGCGGGGGACAGGAATGAGCAGTTCTTC.

In its sample, this clonotype was seen many times. The chain carries TRBV5-1 and TRBJ1-4, with D maybe TRBD1 (5 bases). V gave up 2 bases and J gave up 4 bases, with 9 bases separating them. The CDR3 length is 14 residues. Germline CDR1 SGHRS, CDR2 YFSETQ. The CDR3, as DNA: TGCGCCAGCAGCTTCCGGGGCGGTAATGAAAAACTGTTTTTT. Amino acid sequence: CASSFRGGNEKLFF.

This clonotype was detected ten times or more. The chain couples TRBV7-2 to TRBJ2-5; 9 bases agree with TRBD2. Looked up from germline, CDR1 is SGHTA and CDR2 is FQGNSA. This CDR3 spans 15 amino acids. The J segment lost 1 base and the V segment lost 3 bases, leaving 3 bases of the junction unmatched. The CDR3 DNA follows: TGTGCCAGCAGCTTCCCAGCGGGGGGCCAAGAGACCCAGTACTTC. It encodes CASSFPAGGQETQYF.